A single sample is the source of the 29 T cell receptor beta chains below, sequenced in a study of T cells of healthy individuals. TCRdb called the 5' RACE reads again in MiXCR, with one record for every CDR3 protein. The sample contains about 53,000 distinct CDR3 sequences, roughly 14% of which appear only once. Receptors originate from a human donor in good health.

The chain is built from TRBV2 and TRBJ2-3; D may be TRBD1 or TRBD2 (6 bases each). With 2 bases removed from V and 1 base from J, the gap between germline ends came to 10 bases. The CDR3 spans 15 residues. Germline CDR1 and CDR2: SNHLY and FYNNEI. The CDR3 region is CASSERGVGTDTQYF. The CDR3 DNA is TGTGCCAGCAGTGAAAGGGGGGTGGGCACAGATACGCAGTATTTT.

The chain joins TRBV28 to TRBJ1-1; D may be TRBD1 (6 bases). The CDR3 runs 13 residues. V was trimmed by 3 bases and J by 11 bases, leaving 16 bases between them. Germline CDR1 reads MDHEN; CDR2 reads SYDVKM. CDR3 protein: CASSLLAQGTAFF. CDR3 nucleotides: TGTGCCAGCAGTTTGTTGGCACAGGGAACGGCTTTCTTT. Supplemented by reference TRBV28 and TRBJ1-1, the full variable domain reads DVKVTQSSRYLVKRTGEKVFLECVQDMDHENMFWYRQDPGLGLRLIYFSYDVKMKEKGDIPEGYSVSREKKERFSLILESASTNQTSMYLCASSLLAQGTAFFGQGTRLTVV.

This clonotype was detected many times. The CDR3 sequence is CASSPWDSMGADTQYF. Written as DNA, the CDR3 is TGTGCCAGCAGTCCATGGGACTCCATGGGCGCAGATACGCAGTATTTT. The V and J genes are TRBV27 and TRBJ2-3, with D maybe TRBD2 (6 bases). Germline CDR1 reads MNHEY; CDR2 reads SMNVEV (reference sequence). V was cut by 5 bases and J by 4 bases, with 19 bases left in between. The CDR3 has 16 residues.

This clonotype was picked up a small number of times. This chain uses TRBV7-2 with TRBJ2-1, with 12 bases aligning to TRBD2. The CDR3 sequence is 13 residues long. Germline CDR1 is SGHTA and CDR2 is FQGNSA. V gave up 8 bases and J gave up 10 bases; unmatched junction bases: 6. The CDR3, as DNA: TGTGCCAGCCGACTAGCGGGAGAGGGCGAGCAGTTCTTC. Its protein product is CASRLAGEGEQFF. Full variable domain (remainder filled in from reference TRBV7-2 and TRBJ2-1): GAGVSQSPSNKVTEKGKDVELRCDPISGHTALYWYRQSLGQGLEFLIYFQGNSAPDKSGLPSDRFSAERTGGSVSTLTIQRTQQEDSAVYLCASRLAGEGEQFFGPGTRLTVL.

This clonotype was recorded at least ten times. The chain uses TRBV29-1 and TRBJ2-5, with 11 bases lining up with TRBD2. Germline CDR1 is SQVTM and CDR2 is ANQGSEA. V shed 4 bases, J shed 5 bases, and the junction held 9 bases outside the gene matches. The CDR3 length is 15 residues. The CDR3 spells CSVGIAGGPRETQYF. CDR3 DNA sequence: TGCAGCGTTGGGATAGCGGGGGGGCCTCGGGAGACCCAGTACTTC.

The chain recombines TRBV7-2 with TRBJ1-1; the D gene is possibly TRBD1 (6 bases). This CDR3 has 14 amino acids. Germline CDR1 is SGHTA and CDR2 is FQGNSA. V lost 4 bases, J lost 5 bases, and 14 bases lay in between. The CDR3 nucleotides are TGTGCCAGCAGCTCTACAGGGTCGGGGACTGAAGCTTTCTTT. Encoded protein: CASSSTGSGTEAFF.

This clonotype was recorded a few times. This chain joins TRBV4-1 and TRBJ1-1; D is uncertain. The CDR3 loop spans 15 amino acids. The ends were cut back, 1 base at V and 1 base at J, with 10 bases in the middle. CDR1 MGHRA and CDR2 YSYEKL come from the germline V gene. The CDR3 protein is CASSQAGSGNTEAFF. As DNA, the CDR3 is TGCGCCAGCAGCCAAGCGGGGTCTGGGAACACTGAAGCTTTCTTT.

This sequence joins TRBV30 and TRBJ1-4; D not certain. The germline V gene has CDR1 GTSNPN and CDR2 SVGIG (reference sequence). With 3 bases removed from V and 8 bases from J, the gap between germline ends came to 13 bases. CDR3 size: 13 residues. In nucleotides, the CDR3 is TGTGCCTGGAGAAGGCCGCTTAGCGAAAAACTGTTTTTT. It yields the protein CAWRRPLSEKLFF.

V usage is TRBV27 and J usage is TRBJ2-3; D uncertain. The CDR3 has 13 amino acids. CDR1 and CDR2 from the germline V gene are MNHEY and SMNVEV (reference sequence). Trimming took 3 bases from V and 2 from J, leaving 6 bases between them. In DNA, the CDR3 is TGTGCCAGCAGTTTTGGTAACACAGATACGCAGTATTTT. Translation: CASSFGNTDTQYF.

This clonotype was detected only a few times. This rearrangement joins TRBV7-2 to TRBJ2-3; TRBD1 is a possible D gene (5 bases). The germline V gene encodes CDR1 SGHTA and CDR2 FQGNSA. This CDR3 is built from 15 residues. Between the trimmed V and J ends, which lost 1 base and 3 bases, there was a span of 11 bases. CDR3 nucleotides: TGTGCCAGCAGCTTAGATTTAGGGGTAACAGATACGCAGTATTTT. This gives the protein CASSLDLGVTDTQYF.

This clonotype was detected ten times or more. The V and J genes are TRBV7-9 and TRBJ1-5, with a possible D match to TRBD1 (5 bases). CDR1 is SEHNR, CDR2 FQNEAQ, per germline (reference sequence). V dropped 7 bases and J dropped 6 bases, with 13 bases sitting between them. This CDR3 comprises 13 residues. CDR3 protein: CASTQGVSQPQHF. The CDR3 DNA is TGTGCCAGCACCCAAGGGGTGAGTCAGCCCCAGCATTTT.

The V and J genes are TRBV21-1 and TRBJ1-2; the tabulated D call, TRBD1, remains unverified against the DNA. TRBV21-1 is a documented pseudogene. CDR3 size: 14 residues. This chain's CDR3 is CASSKTRDRFGYTF. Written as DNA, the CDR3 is TGTGCCAGCAGCAAGACCCGGGACAGGTTTGGCTACACCTTC.

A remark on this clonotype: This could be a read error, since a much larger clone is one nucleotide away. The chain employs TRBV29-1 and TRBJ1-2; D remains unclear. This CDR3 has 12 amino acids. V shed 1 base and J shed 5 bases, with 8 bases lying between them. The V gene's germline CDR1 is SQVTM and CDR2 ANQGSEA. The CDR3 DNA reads TGCAGCGTTGAAGCGAGGGAGTATGGCTACACCTTC. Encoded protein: CSVEAREYGYTF.

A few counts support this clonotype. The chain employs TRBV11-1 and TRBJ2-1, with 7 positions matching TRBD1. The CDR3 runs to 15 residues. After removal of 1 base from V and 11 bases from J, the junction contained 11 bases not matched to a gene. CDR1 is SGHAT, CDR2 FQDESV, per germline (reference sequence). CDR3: CASSLEGTAITKQFF. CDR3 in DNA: TGTGCCAGCAGCTTAGAAGGGACAGCCATAACTAAGCAGTTCTTC.

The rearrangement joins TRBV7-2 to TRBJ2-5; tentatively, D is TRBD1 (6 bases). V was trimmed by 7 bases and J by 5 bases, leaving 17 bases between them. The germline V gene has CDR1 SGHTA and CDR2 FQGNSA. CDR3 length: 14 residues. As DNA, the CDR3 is TGTGCCAGCACCGAGTACGGGACAAGCGAGACCCAGTACTTC. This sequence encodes CASTEYGTSETQYF. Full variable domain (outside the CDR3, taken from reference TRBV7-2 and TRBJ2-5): GAGVSQSPSNKVTEKGKDVELRCDPISGHTALYWYRQSLGQGLEFLIYFQGNSAPDKSGLPSDRFSAERTGGSVSTLTIQRTQQEDSAVYLCASTEYGTSETQYFGPGTRLLVL.

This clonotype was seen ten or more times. The CDR3 spells CASSLSGGNTGELFF. CDR3 nucleotide sequence: TGTGCCAGCAGCTTAAGCGGCGGGAACACCGGGGAGCTGTTTTTT. The rearrangement links TRBV7-3 to TRBJ2-2, with D uncertain. The CDR3 spans 15 residues. CDR1 is SGHTA, CDR2 FQGTGA, per germline. Trimming took off 1 base at V and 1 base at J, with 7 bases between the two ends.

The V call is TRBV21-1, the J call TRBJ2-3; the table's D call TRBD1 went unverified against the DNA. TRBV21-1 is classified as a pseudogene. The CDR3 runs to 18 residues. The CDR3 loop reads CASSKVGTGERTTDTQYF. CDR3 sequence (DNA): TGTGCCAGCAGCAAAGTTGGGACAGGGGAACGGACCACAGATACGCAGTATTTT.

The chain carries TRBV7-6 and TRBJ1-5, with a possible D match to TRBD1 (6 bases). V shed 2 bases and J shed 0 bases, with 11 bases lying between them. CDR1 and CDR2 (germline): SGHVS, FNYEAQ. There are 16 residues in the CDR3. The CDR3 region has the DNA TGTGCCAGCAGCTTATCGGACAGACTTAGCAATCAGCCCCAGCATTTT. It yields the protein CASSLSDRLSNQPQHF. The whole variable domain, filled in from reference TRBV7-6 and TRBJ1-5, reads GAGVSQSPRYKVTKRGQDVALRCDPISGHVSLYWYRQALGQGPEFLTYFNYEAQQDKSGLPNDRFSAERPEGSISTLTIQRTEQRDSAMYRCASSLSDRLSNQPQHFGDGTRLSIL.

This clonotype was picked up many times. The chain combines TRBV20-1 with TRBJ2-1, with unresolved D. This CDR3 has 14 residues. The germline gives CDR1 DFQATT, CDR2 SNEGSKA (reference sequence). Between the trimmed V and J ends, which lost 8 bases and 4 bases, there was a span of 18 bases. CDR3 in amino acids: CSQKQTGLYNEQFF. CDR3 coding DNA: TGCAGTCAAAAACAGACGGGCCTTTACAATGAGCAGTTCTTC.

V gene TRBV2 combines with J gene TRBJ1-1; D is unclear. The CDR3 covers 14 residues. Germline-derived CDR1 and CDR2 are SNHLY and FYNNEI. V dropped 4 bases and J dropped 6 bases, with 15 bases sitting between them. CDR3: CASSGSPEGAEAFF. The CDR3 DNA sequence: TGTGCCAGCAGTGGCTCACCAGAGGGCGCTGAAGCTTTCTTT.

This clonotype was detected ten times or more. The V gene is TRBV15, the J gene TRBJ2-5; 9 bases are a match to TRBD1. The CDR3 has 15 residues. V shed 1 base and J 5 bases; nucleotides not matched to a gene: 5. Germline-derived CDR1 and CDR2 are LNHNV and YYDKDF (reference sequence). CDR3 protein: CATSRVTGGSETQYF. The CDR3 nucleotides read TGTGCCACCAGCAGAGTAACAGGGGGCAGTGAGACCCAGTACTTC.

The CDR3 loop reads CASSQGTGGGYQPQHF. The CDR3 DNA sequence: TGCGCCAGCAGCCAAGGGACAGGGGGCGGTTATCAGCCCCAGCATTTT. The chain recombines TRBV4-3 with TRBJ1-5; 11 nucleotides align to TRBD1. The CDR3 runs to 16 residues. Unmatched junction bases numbered 4, after V lost 1 base and J lost 5 bases. The germline gives CDR1 LGHNA, CDR2 YSLEER.

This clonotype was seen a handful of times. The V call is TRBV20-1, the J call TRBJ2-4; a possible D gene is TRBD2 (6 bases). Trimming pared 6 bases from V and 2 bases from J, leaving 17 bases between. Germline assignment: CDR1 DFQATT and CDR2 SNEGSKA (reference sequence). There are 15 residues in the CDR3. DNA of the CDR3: TGCAGTGCCGCGATCGGAGGGGCGACCAAAAACATTCAGTACTTC. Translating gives CSAAIGGATKNIQYF.

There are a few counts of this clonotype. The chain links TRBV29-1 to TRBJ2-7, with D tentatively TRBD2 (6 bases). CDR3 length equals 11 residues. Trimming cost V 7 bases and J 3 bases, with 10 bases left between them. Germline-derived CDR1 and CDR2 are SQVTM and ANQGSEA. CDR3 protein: CSGRDGYEQYF. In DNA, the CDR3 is TGCAGCGGGCGGGACGGCTACGAGCAGTACTTC.

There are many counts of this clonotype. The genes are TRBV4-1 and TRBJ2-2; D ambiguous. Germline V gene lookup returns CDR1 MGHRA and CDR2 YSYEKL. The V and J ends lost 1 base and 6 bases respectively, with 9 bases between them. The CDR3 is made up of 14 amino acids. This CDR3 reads CASSQVGFSGELFF. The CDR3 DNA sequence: TGCGCCAGCAGCCAAGTGGGATTCTCCGGGGAGCTGTTTTTT.

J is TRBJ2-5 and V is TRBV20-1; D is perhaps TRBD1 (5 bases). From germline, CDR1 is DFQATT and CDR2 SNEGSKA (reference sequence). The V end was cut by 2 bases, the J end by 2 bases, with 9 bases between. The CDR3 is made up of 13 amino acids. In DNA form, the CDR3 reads TGCAGTGCTAGAAGACAGAATCAAGAGACCCAGTACTTC. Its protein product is CSARRQNQETQYF.

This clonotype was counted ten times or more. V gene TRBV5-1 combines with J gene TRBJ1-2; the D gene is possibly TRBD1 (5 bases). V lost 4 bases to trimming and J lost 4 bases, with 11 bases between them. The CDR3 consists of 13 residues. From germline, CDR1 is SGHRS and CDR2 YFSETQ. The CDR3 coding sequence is TGCGCCAGCAGCAATACAGGTCTCTATGGCTACACCTTC. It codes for CASSNTGLYGYTF.

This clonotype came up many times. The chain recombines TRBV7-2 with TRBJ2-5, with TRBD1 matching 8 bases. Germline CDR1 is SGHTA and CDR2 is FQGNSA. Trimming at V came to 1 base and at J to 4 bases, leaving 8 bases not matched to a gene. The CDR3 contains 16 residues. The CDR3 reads CASSLVLQGAAETQYF. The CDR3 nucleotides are TGTGCCAGCAGCTTAGTGTTGCAGGGGGCCGCAGAGACCCAGTACTTC.

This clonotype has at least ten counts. This CDR3 is CASSLGIGNQPQHF. The CDR3 bases are TGTGCCAGCAGCTTGGGCATAGGGAATCAGCCCCAGCATTTT. The chain is built from TRBV7-6 and TRBJ1-5; D gene uncertain. The germline V and J ends were trimmed by 3 bases and 4 bases, with 10 bases remaining between them. The germline V gene encodes CDR1 SGHVS and CDR2 FNYEAQ. The CDR3 contains 14 residues.